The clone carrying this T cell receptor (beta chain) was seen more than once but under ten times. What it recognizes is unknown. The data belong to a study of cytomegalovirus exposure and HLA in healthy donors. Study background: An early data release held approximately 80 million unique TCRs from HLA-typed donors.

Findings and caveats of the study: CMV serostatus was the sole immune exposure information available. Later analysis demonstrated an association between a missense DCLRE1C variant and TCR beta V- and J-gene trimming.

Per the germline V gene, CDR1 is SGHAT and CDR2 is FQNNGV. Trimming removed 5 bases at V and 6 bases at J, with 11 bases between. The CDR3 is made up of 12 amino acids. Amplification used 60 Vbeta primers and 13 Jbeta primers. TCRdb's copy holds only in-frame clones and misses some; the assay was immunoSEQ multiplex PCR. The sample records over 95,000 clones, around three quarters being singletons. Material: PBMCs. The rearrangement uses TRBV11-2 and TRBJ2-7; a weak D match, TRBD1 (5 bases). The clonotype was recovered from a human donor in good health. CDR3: CASSNQGAEQYF. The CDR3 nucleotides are TGTGCCAGCAGCAATCAAGGGGCCGAGCAGTACTTC.